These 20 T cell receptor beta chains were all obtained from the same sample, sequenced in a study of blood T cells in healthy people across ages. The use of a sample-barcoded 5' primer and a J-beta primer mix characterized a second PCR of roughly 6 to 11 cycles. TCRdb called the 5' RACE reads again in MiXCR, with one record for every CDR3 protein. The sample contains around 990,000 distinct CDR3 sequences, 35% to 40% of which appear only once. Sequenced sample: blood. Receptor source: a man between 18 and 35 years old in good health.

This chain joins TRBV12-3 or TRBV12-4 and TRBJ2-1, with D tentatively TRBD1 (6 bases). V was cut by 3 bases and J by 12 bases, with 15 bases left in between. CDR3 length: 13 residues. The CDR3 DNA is TGTGCCAGCAGTTTGGGACCCAGGGGTGGGCAGTTCTTC. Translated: CASSLGPRGGQFF.

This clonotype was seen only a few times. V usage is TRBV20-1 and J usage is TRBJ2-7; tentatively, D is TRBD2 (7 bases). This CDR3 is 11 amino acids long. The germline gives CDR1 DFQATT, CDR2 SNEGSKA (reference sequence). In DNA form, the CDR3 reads TGCATCCCAAGGGGGGGGTACGAGCAGTACTTC. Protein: CIPRGGYEQYF.

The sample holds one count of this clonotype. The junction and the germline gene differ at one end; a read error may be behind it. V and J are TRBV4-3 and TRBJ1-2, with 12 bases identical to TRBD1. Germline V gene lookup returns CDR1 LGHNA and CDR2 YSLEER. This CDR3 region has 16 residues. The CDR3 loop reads CASSQEGGTGGYAYTF. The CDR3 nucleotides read TGCGCCAGCAGCCAAGAGGGAGGGACAGGGGGCTATGCCTACACCTTC.

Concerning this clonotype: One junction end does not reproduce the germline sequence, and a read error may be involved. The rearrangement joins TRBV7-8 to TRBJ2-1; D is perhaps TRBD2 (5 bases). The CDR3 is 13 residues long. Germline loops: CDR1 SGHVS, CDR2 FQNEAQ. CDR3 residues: CARSPTSYNEQFF. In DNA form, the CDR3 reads TGTGCCCGCAGCCCTACTAGCTACAATGAGCAGTTCTTC.

The CDR3: CASSLPWTGGGYTF. The DNA of the CDR3 is TGTGCCAGCAGTTTACCCTGGACAGGGGGAGGCTACACCTTC. The rearrangement joins TRBV28 to TRBJ1-2; 10 bases map to TRBD1. Germline trimming cut 2 bases from V and 8 bases from J; bases unmatched to any gene: 5. The CDR3 is 14 residues long. The V gene's germline CDR1 is MDHEN and CDR2 SYDVKM.

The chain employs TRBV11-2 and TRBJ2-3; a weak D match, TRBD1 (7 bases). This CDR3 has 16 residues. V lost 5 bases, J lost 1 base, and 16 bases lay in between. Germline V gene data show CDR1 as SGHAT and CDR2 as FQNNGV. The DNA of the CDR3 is TGTGCCAGCAGCCCCTCGACAGGGACTCGCACAGATACGCAGTATTTT. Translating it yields CASSPSTGTRTDTQYF.

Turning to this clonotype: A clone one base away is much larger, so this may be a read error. CDR3 nucleotide sequence: TGTGCCAGCAGTTTACCCAGGACAGGGGGTGATCAGCCCCGGCATTTT. Encoded protein: CASSLPRTGGDQPRHF. The chain carries TRBV12-3 or TRBV12-4 and TRBJ1-5; TRBD1 aligns across 10 bases. CDR3 length: 16 residues.

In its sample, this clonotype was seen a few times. DNA of the CDR3: TGTGCCAGCAGCCCTTTTTCCGGCTCGAGCACAGATACGCAGTATTTT. This gives the protein CASSPFSGSSTDTQYF. V usage is TRBV9 and J usage is TRBJ2-3; D gene ambiguous. Germline CDR1 is SGDLS and CDR2 is YYNGEE. V was trimmed by 4 bases and J by 0 bases, leaving 15 bases between them. The CDR3 is made up of 16 amino acids.

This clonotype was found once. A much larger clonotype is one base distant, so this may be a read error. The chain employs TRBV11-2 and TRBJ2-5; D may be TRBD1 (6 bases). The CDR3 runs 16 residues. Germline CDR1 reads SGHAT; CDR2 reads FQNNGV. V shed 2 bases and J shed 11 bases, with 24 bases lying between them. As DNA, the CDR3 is TGTGCCAGCAGCTTAAGATATGGCGAGAGGGACAATGAGCAGTACTTC. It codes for CASSLRYGERDNEQYF.

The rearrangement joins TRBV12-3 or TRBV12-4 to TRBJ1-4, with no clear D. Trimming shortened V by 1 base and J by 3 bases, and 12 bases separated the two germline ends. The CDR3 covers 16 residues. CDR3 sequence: CASSLGLSGSNEKLFF. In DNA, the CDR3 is TGTGCCAGCAGTTTAGGGTTATCCGGATCTAATGAAAAACTGTTTTTT.

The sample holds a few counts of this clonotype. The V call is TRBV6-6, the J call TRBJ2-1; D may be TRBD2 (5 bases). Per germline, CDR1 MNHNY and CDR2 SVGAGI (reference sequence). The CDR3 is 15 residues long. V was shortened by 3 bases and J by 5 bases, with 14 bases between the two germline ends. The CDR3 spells CASSYNEGNHNEQFF. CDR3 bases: TGTGCCAGCAGTTATAATGAGGGTAACCACAATGAGCAGTTCTTC.

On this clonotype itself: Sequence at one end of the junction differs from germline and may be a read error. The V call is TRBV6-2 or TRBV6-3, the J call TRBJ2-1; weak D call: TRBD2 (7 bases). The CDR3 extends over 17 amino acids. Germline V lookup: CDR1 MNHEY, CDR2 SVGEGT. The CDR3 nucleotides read TGTGCCAGCAGTTATGGCTCGGGGGGCCGCCTCTACAACGAGCAGTTCTTC. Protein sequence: CASSYGSGGRLYNEQFF.

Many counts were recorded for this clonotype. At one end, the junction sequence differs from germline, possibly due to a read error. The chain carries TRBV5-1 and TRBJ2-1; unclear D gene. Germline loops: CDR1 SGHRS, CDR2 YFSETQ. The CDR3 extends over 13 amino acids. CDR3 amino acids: CASSLDGNNEQFF. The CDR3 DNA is TGTGCCAGCAGCTTGGACGGAAACAATGAGCAGTTCTTC.

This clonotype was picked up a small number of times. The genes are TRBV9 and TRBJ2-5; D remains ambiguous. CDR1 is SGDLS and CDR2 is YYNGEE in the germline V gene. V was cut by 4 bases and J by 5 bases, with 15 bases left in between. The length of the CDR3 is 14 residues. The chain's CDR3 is CASSPSRVLETQYF. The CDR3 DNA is TGTGCCAGCAGCCCCTCAAGGGTTTTGGAGACCCAGTACTTC.

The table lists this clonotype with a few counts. The CDR3 DNA follows: TGTGCCAGCAGCTTTCCGGGGGGTCAATCAGATACGCAGTATTTT. It specifies CASSFPGGQSDTQYF. J is TRBJ2-3 and V is TRBV7-2, with 7 bases matching TRBD2. This CDR3 contains 15 residues. From germline, CDR1 is SGHTA and CDR2 FQGNSA. V trimming: 3 bases; J trimming: 4 bases; junction bases outside the gene matches: 7.

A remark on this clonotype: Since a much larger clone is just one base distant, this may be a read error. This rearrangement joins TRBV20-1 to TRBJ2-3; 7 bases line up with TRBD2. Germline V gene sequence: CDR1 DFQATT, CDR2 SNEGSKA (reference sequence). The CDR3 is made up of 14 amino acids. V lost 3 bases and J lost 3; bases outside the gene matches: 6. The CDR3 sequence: CSARARTRTDTQYF. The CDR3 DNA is TGCAGTGCTAGGGCAAGGACTAGGACAGATACGCAGTATTTT.

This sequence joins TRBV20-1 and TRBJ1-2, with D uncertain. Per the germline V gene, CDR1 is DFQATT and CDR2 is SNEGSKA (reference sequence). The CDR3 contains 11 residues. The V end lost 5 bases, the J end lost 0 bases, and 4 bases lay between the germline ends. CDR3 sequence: CSASSNYGYTF. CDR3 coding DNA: TGCAGTGCTTCTTCTAACTATGGCTACACCTTC.

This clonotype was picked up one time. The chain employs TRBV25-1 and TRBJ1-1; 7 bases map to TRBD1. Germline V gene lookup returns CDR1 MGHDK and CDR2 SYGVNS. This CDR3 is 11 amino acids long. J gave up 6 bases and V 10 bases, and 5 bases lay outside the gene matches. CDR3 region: CATKTGPEAFF. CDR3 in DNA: TGTGCCACCAAGACAGGGCCTGAAGCTTTCTTT.

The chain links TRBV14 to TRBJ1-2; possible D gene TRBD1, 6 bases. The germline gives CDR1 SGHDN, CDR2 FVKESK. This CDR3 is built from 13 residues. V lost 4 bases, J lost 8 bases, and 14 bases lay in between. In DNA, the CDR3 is TGTGCCAGCAGCCCTTTCGGACAGAGGGGCTACACCTTC. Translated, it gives CASSPFGQRGYTF.

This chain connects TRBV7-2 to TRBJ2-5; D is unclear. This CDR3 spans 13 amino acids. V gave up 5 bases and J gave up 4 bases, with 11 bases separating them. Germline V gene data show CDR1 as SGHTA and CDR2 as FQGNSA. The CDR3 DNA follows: TGTGCCAGCAGCGGGCGCCTCTCAGAGACCCAGTACTTC. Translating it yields CASSGRLSETQYF.